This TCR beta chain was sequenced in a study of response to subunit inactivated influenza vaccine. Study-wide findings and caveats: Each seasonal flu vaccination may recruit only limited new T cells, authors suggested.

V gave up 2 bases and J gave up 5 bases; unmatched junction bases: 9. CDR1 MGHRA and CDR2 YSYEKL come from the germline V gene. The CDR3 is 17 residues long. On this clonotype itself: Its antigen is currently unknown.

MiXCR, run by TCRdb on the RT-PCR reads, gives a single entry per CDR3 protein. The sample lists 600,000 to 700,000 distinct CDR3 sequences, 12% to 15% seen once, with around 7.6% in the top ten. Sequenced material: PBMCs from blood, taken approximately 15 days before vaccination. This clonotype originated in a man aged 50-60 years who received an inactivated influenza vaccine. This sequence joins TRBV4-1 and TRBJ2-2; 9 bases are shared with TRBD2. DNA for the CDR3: TGCGCCAGCAGCCAAAAGTGGCCTAGCGGGGAGACCGGGGAGCTGTTTTTT. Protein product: CASSQKWPSGETGELFF.